This TCR beta chain derives from a study of Ad26.COV2.S vaccination and SARS-CoV-2 variants. The treatment here: about 20 received Ad26.COV2.S at low or high dose, single or two shots; roughly five received placebo; per-sample allocation not given. Specimen acquisition occurred on day 63 following the initial vaccine or placebo injection. Germline V gene data show CDR1 as SGHTA and CDR2 as FQGNSA. With 1 base removed from V and 0 bases from J, the gap between germline ends came to 7 bases. This CDR3 comprises 14 residues. Data came from immunoSEQ multiplex PCR; TCRdb stores just in-frame clones and leaves some out. The table records approximately 400,000 clones, about 83% of them present only once. This clone was recorded only once. This specimen includes other DNA sequences encoding the same CDR3.

The receptor's source is a person aged 18-65 years who received the Ad26.COV2.S COVID-19 vaccine or a placebo. The sample here was peripheral blood, taken in a trial of Ad26.COV2.S vaccine versus placebo. The J gene is TRBJ2-7, the V gene TRBV7-2; D is ambiguous. As DNA, the CDR3 is TGTGCCAGCAGCTTAGGCAGGAGCTCCTACGAGCAGTACTTC. Encoded protein: CASSLGRSSYEQYF.